Listed below are T cell receptor beta chains from one sample, sequenced in a study of blood T cell repertoires in COVID-19. Sequencing used immunoSEQ multiplex PCR; TCRdb keeps in-frame clones, though not all of them. The profile shows over 350,000 clones, roughly 88% of them singletons. Sequences were obtained from PBMCs or T cells enriched from blood (not recorded which). These receptors were collected from a woman in her 30s with acute COVID-19. Both conserved end residues are trimmed from each CDR3.

cdr3_aa: SASPGTGNTEAF
v_call: TRBV20-1

cdr3_aa: ASSPETGTGLANYGYT
v_call: TRBV9

cdr3_aa: ASSLGDRGIYEQY
v_call: TRBV11-2

cdr3_aa: ASSLIAGGTGELF
v_call: TRBV5-1

cdr3_aa: ASRGLQNTEAF
v_call: TRBV6-5

cdr3_aa: ASSRQGDGANEKLF
v_call: TRBV3-1/TRBV3-2

cdr3_aa: ASSVDGLVSRVSYNEQF
v_call: TRBV9

cdr3_aa: AISDGGNGYT
v_call: TRBV10-3

cdr3_aa: AWDRGTGNTIY
v_call: TRBV30

cdr3_aa: ASTMPGTGTGELF
v_call: TRBV6-6

cdr3_aa: ASRSAVTGDTGELF
v_call: TRBV24-1

cdr3_aa: AISETKQVYNSPLH
v_call: TRBV10-3

cdr3_aa: ASSTGPRGGYT
v_call: TRBV6-4